The clone carrying this TCR beta chain has only a few counts. Antigen: not known. Investigators excluded patients with uncontrolled infection, other autoimmune disease, pregnancy or lactation. The diagnoses drew upon clinical symptoms, serum thyroxine and TRAb, thyroid ultrasound and orbital computed tomography. Amplification targeted TCR beta CDR3 regions from RNA transcripts. The HTBI primer set served for first-round RT-PCR of the TCR CDR3. TCRdb ran MiXCR on the multiplex PCR reads and lists one entry per CDR3 protein. The table has almost 500,000 distinct CDR3 sequences, approximately 22% seen once; the top ten hold about 49%. This CDR3 is 13 amino acids long. Germline CDR1 MGHDK, CDR2 SYGVNS. V dropped 11 bases and J dropped 4 bases, with 16 bases sitting between them. This sample was taken from a study of T cells in Graves' hyperthyroidism and ophthalmopathy. Study-wide background: Pretreatment peripheral blood was obtained at initial diagnosis. Study findings and constraints: Stable hyperthyroidism was separated from ophthalmopathy by a model based on 13 V-J features.

The clonotype was recovered from a woman between 70 and 85 years old with Graves' ophthalmopathy. Sequenced material: blood. V is TRBV25-1 and J is TRBJ2-3; D perhaps matches TRBD1 (6 bases). CDR3 DNA: TGTGCCGCCTCCAGGGCAGGGGCAGATACGCAGTATTTT. Amino acid sequence: CAASRAGADTQYF.